The T cell receptor (beta chain) described here comes from a study of technical replicates of blood from a handful of donors. The data were produced by immunoSEQ multiplex PCR, yet TCRdb's version contains in-frame clones alone and is incomplete. The sample consists of 78,000 or so clones, about nine tenths of them appearing once. Germline CDR1 is SGHNT and CDR2 is YYREEE (reference sequence). Trimming at V came to 2 bases and at J to 0 bases, leaving 5 bases not matched to a gene. The CDR3 extends over 15 amino acids. The material sequenced was T cells isolated from PBMCs. The chain joins TRBV5-4 to TRBJ2-7; 7 bases line up with TRBD1. This receptor was taken from a human donor in good health. Some clones in this sample may be carry-over from other donors' samples. The CDR3 spells CASSFTGVSSYEQYF. DNA for the CDR3: TGTGCCAGCAGCTTTACAGGGGTCTCCTCCTACGAGCAGTACTTC.